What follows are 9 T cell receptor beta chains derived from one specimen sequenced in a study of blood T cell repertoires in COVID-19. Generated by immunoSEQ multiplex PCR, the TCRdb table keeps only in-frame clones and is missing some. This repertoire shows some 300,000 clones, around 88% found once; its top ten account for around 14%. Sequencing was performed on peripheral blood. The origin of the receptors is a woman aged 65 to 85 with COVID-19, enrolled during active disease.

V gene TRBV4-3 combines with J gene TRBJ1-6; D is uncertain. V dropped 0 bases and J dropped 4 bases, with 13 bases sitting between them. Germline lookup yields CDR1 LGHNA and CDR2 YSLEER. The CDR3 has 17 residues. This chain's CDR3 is CASSQDSHNGYNSPLHF. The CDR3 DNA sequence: TGCGCCAGCAGCCAAGATAGCCACAACGGGTATAATTCACCCCTCCACTTT.

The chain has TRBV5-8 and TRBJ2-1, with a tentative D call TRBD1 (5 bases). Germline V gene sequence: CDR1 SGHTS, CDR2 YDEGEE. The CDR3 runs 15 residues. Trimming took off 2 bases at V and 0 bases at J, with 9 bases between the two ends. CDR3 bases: TGTGCCAGCAGCTTTTCAGGGTTCTCCTACAATGAGCAGTTCTTC. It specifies CASSFSGFSYNEQFF.

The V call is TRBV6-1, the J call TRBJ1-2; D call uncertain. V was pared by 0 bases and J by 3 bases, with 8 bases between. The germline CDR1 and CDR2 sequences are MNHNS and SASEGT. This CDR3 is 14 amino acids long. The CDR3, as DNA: TGTGCCAGCAGTGAAGCGCACGGGGACTATGGCTACACCTTC. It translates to CASSEAHGDYGYTF.

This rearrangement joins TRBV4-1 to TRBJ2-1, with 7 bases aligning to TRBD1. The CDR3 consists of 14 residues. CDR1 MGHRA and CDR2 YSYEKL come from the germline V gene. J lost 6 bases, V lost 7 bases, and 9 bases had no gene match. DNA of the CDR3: TGCGCCAGCACCCATCCGTGGACAGGCAATGAGCAGTTCTTC. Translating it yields CASTHPWTGNEQFF.

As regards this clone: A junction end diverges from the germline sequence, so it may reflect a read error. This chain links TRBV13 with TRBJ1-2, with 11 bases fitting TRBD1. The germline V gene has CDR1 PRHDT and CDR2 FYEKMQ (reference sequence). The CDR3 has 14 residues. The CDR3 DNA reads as TGTGCCAGCAGCTTCGCGGGACAGGGGGAAGGGATACACTTC. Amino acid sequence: CASSFAGQGEGIHF. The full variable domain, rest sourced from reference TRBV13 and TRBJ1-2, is AAGVIQSPRHLIKEKRETATLKCYPIPRHDTVYWYQQGPGQDPQFLISFYEKMQSDKGSIPDRFSAQQFSDYHSELNMSSLELGDSALYFCASSFAGQGEGIHFGSGTRLTVV.

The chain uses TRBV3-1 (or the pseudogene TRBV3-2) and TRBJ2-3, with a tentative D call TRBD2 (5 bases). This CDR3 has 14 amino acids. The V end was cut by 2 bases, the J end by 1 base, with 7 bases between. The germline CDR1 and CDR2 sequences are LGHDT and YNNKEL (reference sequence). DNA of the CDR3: TGTGCCAGCAGCCAATCAGCGGGCACAGATACGCAGTATTTT. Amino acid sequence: CASSQSAGTDTQYF.

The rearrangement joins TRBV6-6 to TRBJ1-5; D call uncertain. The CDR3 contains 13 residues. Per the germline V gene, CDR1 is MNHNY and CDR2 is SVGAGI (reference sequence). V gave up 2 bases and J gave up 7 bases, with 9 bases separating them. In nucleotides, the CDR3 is TGTGCCAGCAGTTACGGGCAGACCCAGCCCCAGCATTTT. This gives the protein CASSYGQTQPQHF.

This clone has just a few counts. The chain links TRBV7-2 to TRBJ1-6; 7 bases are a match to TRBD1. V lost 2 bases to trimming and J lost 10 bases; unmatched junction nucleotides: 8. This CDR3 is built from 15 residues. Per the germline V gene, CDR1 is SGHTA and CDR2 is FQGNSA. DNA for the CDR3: TGTGCCAGCAGCTTACAGGGGGGACAAGGGTCACCCCTCCACTTT. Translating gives CASSLQGGQGSPLHF. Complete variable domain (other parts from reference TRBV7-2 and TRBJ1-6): GAGVSQSPSNKVTEKGKDVELRCDPISGHTALYWYRQSLGQGLEFLIYFQGNSAPDKSGLPSDRFSAERTGGSVSTLTIQRTQQEDSAVYLCASSLQGGQGSPLHFGNGTRLTVT.

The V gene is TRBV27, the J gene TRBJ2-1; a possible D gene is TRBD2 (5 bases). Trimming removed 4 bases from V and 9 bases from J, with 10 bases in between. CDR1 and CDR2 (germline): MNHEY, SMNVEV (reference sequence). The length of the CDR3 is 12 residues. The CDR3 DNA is TGTGCCAGCAGTTCGCGGGTCTCTGAGCAGTTCTTC. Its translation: CASSSRVSEQFF.